This T cell receptor beta chain emerged from a study of cytomegalovirus exposure and HLA in healthy donors. Study-wide points: TCR beta chain V- and J-gene trimming was linked, in a later analysis, to a missense variant in DCLRE1C. Specific recognition of CMV antigens was confirmed in vitro for a few chains (all CMV-associated). A later analysis showed HLA-associated TCR beta chains outstripping equally common others in clonal expansion.

Comments on this clone: The antigen is unknown.

The CDR3 is 16 amino acids. The germline gives CDR1 LGHNA, CDR2 YNFKEQ. Unmatched junction bases numbered 12, after V lost 7 bases and J lost 6 bases. This PCR relied on a set of 60 Vbeta primers and 13 Jbeta primers. This table comes from immunoSEQ multiplex PCR, and its TCRdb copy is limited to in-frame clones, with some not included. The repertoire table contains about 130,000 clones. The clonotype originates from a man aged 18 to 30 in good health and CMV-seronegative. Sequenced: PBMCs. The chain combines TRBV4-2 with TRBJ2-1; 10 nucleotides align to TRBD1. CDR3 protein: CASTQSRTGGGNEQFF. CDR3 sequence (DNA): TGTGCCAGCACTCAAAGCCGGACAGGGGGAGGCAATGAGCAGTTCTTC.